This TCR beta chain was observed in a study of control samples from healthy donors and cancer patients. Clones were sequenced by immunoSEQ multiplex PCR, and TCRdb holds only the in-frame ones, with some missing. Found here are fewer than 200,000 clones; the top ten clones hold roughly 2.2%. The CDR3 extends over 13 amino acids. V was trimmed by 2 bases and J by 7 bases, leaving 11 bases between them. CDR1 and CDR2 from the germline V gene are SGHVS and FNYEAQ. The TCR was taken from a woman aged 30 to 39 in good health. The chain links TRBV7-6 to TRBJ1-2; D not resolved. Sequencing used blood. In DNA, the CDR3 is TGTGCCAGCAGCTTACCCGGGGTCGGTGGCTACACCTTC. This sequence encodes CASSLPGVGGYTF.